One sample yielded the 11 T cell receptor beta chains listed below, sequenced in a study of blood T cell repertoires in COVID-19. Profiled with immunoSEQ multiplex PCR; TCRdb holds only in-frame clones, not every one. This sample has roughly 140,000 clones, with under 85% found just once. The sequencing input was PBMCs or T cells enriched from blood (not recorded which). These receptors came from a woman aged 18-29 years who had been exposed to COVID-19.

The chain has TRBV18 and TRBJ2-3; TRBD1 matches 7 bases. Trimming cost V 1 base and J 3 bases; bases outside gene matches: 4. Germline CDR1 reads KGHSH; CDR2 reads LQKENI. This CDR3 contains 15 residues. The DNA of the CDR3 is TGTGCCAGCTCACCACAGGGGGCGAGAACAGATACGCAGTATTTT. This translates into CASSPQGARTDTQYF.

This clone was found once. The V gene is TRBV5-1, the J gene TRBJ2-7; 9 bases fit TRBD1. V lost 4 bases to trimming and J lost 2 bases; unmatched junction nucleotides: 7. The V gene's germline CDR1 is SGHRS and CDR2 YFSETQ. CDR3 length: 15 amino acids. CDR3 nucleotide sequence: TGCGCCAGCAGCCGTAACCGGGACAGGGCCTACGAGCAGTACTTC. This codes for CASSRNRDRAYEQYF.

The chain has TRBV19 and TRBJ1-1; D is unresolved. Germline assignment: CDR1 LNHDA and CDR2 SQIVND (reference sequence). V gave up 5 bases and J gave up 4 bases, with 11 bases separating them. CDR3 size: 13 residues. The CDR3 DNA reads TGTGCCAGTAGTTCTCACGGTGGCACTGAAGCTTTCTTT. This codes for CASSSHGGTEAFF.

This CDR3 reads CASSIQPGSGNTIYF. The CDR3 DNA sequence: TGCGCCAGCAGCATCCAACCGGGTTCTGGAAACACCATATATTTT. This chain links TRBV5-1 with TRBJ1-3, with D unresolved. The V and J ends lost 4 bases and 1 base respectively, with 12 bases between them. CDR3 size: 15 residues. CDR1 is SGHRS, CDR2 YFSETQ, per germline. Using reference TRBV5-1 and TRBJ1-3 for the parts outside the CDR3, the full variable domain is KAGVTQTPRYLIKTRGQQVTLSCSPISGHRSVSWYQQTPGQGLQFLFEYFSETQRNKGNFPGRFSGRQFSNSRSEMNVSTLELGDSALYLCASSIQPGSGNTIYFGEGSWLTVV.

The genes are TRBV7-2 and TRBJ2-3, with TRBD2 matching over 10 bases. This CDR3 spans 18 amino acids. The germline CDR1 and CDR2 sequences are SGHTA and FQGNSA. With V trimmed by 1 base and J by 1 base, 8 bases remained unmatched. CDR3 region: CASSLVGLAGVGTDTQYF. For the CDR3, the DNA is TGTGCCAGCAGCTTAGTCGGCCTAGCGGGAGTTGGCACAGATACGCAGTATTTT.

The chain combines TRBV24-1 with TRBJ2-3; 8 bases line up with TRBD2. Trimming at V came to 9 bases and at J to 6 bases, leaving 7 bases not matched to a gene. This CDR3 contains 13 residues. Germline V gives CDR1 KGHDR, CDR2 SFDVKD. CDR3 residues: CATSLAGPDTQYF. CDR3 nucleotide sequence: TGTGCCACCTCCTTAGCGGGGCCTGATACGCAGTATTTT.

V and J are TRBV7-2 and TRBJ2-7, with TRBD1 identical over 9 bases. Germline V lookup: CDR1 SGHTA, CDR2 FQGNSA. This CDR3 is 15 amino acids long. Germline trimming cut 5 bases from V and 5 bases from J; bases unmatched to any gene: 10. The CDR3 DNA is TGTGCCAGCAGCCCCCCCGGGACAGGGATCCACGAGCAGTACTTC. This encodes CASSPPGTGIHEQYF. The whole variable domain, remainder taken from reference TRBV7-2 and TRBJ2-7, is GAGVSQSPSNKVTEKGKDVELRCDPISGHTALYWYRQSLGQGLEFLIYFQGNSAPDKSGLPSDRFSAERTGGSVSTLTIQRTQQEDSAVYLCASSPPGTGIHEQYFGPGTRLTVT.

The chain joins TRBV9 to TRBJ1-2, with D unresolved. Trimming left V 0 bases short and J 3 bases short, with 12 bases between. Germline CDR1 SGDLS, CDR2 YYNGEE. This CDR3 spans 15 amino acids. CDR3 residues: CASSVATTGHYGYTF. CDR3 DNA: TGTGCCAGCAGCGTAGCTACGACGGGTCACTATGGCTACACCTTC.

This clone was counted a single time. V gene TRBV7-8 combines with J gene TRBJ2-1, with 8 bases matching TRBD2. CDR1 is SGHVS, CDR2 FQNEAQ, per germline. CDR3 length: 16 amino acids. Trimming removed 5 bases from V and 2 bases from J; junction bases left unmatched: 8. This CDR3 reads CASSPRGGGPYNEQFF. The CDR3 DNA sequence: TGTGCCAGCAGCCCCCGGGGGGGCGGGCCCTACAATGAGCAGTTCTTC.

This clone was picked up one time. The J gene is TRBJ2-5, the V gene TRBV11-2, with 7 bases lining up with TRBD2. The CDR3 is made up of 14 amino acids. The V and J ends lost 7 bases and 5 bases, in that order; junction bases with no gene match: 10. Germline V gives CDR1 SGHAT, CDR2 FQNNGV. This CDR3 reads CASTPQRDGETQYF. The CDR3 region has the DNA TGTGCCAGCACCCCCCAGCGGGACGGGGAGACCCAGTACTTC.

CDR3 coding DNA: TGTGCCTGGAGTACACTTGGGGCGACTGAAGCTTTCTTT. It translates to CAWSTLGATEAFF. The chain couples TRBV30 to TRBJ1-1; a weak D match, TRBD1 (5 bases). Germline assignment: CDR1 GTSNPN and CDR2 SVGIG (reference sequence). This CDR3 region has 13 residues. Trimming removed 2 bases at V and 5 bases at J, with 12 bases between.